Each of the 29 T cell receptor beta chains below was sequenced from the same sample in a study of blood T cell repertoires in COVID-19. Here immunoSEQ multiplex PCR was the method, and the copy in TCRdb shows in-frame clones only, minus some. The sample lists around 300,000 clones, 85% seen once, with about an eighth in the top ten. The material sequenced was peripheral blood. These receptors all stem from a human donor in a cohort sampled during active COVID-19.

This sequence joins TRBV28 and TRBJ1-6; tentative D call: TRBD1 (5 bases). CDR1 and CDR2 (germline): MDHEN, SYDVKM. Trimming took off 5 bases at V and 10 bases at J, with 12 bases between the two ends. The CDR3 contains 13 residues. CDR3 in amino acids: CASSPGGDSPLHF. DNA for the CDR3: TGTGCCAGCAGTCCGGGGGGGGACTCACCCCTCCACTTT.

The CDR3 is CASSFVVGVYGYTF. In DNA form, the CDR3 reads TGTGCCAGCAGTTTTGTTGTCGGGGTCTATGGCTACACCTTC. V usage is TRBV28 and J usage is TRBJ1-2; D not resolved. CDR3 size: 14 residues. CDR1 MDHEN and CDR2 SYDVKM come from the germline V gene. Trimming cost V 3 bases and J 4 bases, with 12 bases left between them.

This sequence joins TRBV7-8 and TRBJ1-3; unclear D gene. The CDR3 sequence is 17 residues long. Deletions cut 1 base from V and 1 base from J, with 14 bases between. Looked up from germline, CDR1 is SGHVS and CDR2 is FQNEAQ. The CDR3 reads CASSLDSGKASGNTIYF. CDR3 sequence (DNA): TGTGCCAGCAGCTTAGACAGCGGGAAGGCATCTGGAAACACCATATATTTT.

V gene TRBV2 combines with J gene TRBJ1-1; D might be TRBD1 (6 bases). Trimming removed 6 bases from V and 2 bases from J, with 13 bases in between. The CDR3 is 14 amino acids. In germline, CDR1 is SNHLY, CDR2 FYNNEI. The CDR3 protein is CASRTQGLNTEAFF. The CDR3 nucleotides are TGTGCCAGCAGGACACAGGGTCTCAACACTGAAGCTTTCTTT.

The chain combines TRBV5-1 with TRBJ2-7; 7 bases are a match to TRBD2. This CDR3 contains 15 residues. Trimming at V came to 1 base and at J to 6 bases, leaving 10 bases not matched to a gene. The germline CDR1 and CDR2 sequences are SGHRS and YFSETQ. The CDR3 here is CASSLSAGAAGEQYF. CDR3 bases: TGCGCCAGCAGCTTGTCGGCGGGAGCGGCGGGCGAGCAGTACTTC.

The V call is TRBV19, the J call TRBJ2-1; 7 bases align to TRBD2. The CDR3 is 17 residues long. Trimming at V came to 3 bases and at J to 3 bases, leaving 11 bases not matched to a gene. Germline CDR1 reads LNHDA; CDR2 reads SQIVND (reference sequence). The CDR3 sequence is CASSIESSLAVYNEQFF. CDR3 nucleotide sequence: TGTGCCAGTAGTATTGAGTCGTCTCTAGCGGTCTACAATGAGCAGTTCTTC.

As for this clone: This specimen includes other DNA sequences encoding the same CDR3. The chain couples TRBV18 to TRBJ2-1; 11 bases are a match to TRBD2. J lost 1 base, V lost 3 bases, and 2 bases had no gene match. The CDR3 sequence is 16 residues long. The germline V gene has CDR1 KGHSH and CDR2 LQKENI. CDR3 in amino acids: CASSPLAGGSYNEQFF. The CDR3 DNA is TGTGCCAGCTCACCTTTAGCGGGAGGGTCCTACAATGAGCAGTTCTTC.

V gene TRBV7-2 combines with J gene TRBJ2-3; D might be TRBD1 (5 bases). The germline gives CDR1 SGHTA, CDR2 FQGNSA. The V and J ends lost 0 bases and 0 bases respectively, with 7 bases between them. This CDR3 has 15 amino acids. CDR3 region: CASSLAGVSTDTQYF. CDR3 bases: TGTGCCAGCAGCTTAGCAGGGGTGAGCACAGATACGCAGTATTTT.

The V gene is TRBV11-2, the J gene TRBJ2-1, with unresolved D. The CDR3 covers 14 residues. The germline V and J ends were trimmed by 1 base and 6 bases, with 10 bases remaining between them. Germline assignment: CDR1 SGHAT and CDR2 FQNNGV. In DNA form, the CDR3 reads TGTGCCAGCAGCTTAGGATATAGCTTCAATGAGCAGTTCTTC. This sequence encodes CASSLGYSFNEQFF.

V and J are TRBV12-3 or TRBV12-4 and TRBJ2-3; 8 bases map to TRBD1. The V and J ends lost 10 bases and 6 bases, in that order; junction bases with no gene match: 3. This CDR3 has 11 amino acids. CDR3 residues: CATQGADTQYF. For the CDR3, the DNA is TGTGCCACCCAGGGGGCGGATACGCAGTATTTT.

The rearrangement joins TRBV9 to TRBJ1-4; D is ambiguous. This CDR3 has 15 amino acids. Germline CDR1 and CDR2: SGDLS and YYNGEE. V shed 4 bases and J shed 8 bases, with 18 bases lying between them. The DNA for the CDR3 is TGTGCCAGCAGCCCTCGTTTTGGTACCCGGGAAAAACTGTTTTTT. Encoded protein: CASSPRFGTREKLFF.

The chain is built from TRBV5-1 and TRBJ2-4; 8 nucleotides agree with TRBD2. There are 15 residues in the CDR3. In germline, CDR1 is SGHRS, CDR2 YFSETQ. Germline trimming cut 4 bases from V and 8 bases from J; bases unmatched to any gene: 11. CDR3 in amino acids: CASSLSGNRGDIQYF. The CDR3 nucleotides read TGCGCCAGCAGCCTTAGCGGGAATAGGGGGGACATTCAGTACTTC. Supplemented by reference TRBV5-1 and TRBJ2-4, the full variable domain reads KAGVTQTPRYLIKTRGQQVTLSCSPISGHRSVSWYQQTPGQGLQFLFEYFSETQRNKGNFPGRFSGRQFSNSRSEMNVSTLELGDSALYLCASSLSGNRGDIQYFGAGTRLSVL.

This CDR3 reads CASSEQFPQYNEQFF. The DNA for the CDR3 is TGTGCCAGCAGTGAACAGTTCCCCCAATACAATGAGCAGTTCTTC. This sequence joins TRBV6-1 and TRBJ2-1, with D uncertain. Germline V lookup: CDR1 MNHNS, CDR2 SASEGT. Trimming removed 2 bases at V and 4 bases at J, with 12 bases between. This CDR3 is built from 15 residues.

CDR3 nucleotide sequence: TGCGCCAGCAGCTGGGGAGTAGTAGGAAATGAGCAGTTCTTC. Protein product: CASSWGVVGNEQFF. The chain links TRBV10-2 to TRBJ2-1, with D perhaps TRBD2 (5 bases). V was pared by 6 bases and J by 7 bases, with 16 bases between. The CDR3 length is 14 residues. From germline, CDR1 is WSHSY and CDR2 SAAADI.

This chain links TRBV3-1 (or the pseudogene TRBV3-2) with TRBJ2-5; TRBD2 agrees at 9 bases. The CDR3 loop spans 14 amino acids. With 4 bases clipped from V and 4 bases from J, the junction kept 4 bases outside the gene matches. Germline CDR1 and CDR2: LGHDT and YNNKEL (reference sequence). In nucleotides, the CDR3 is TGTGCCAGCAGCCGTCAAGCGGGAGGAGAGACCCAGTACTTC. Encoded protein: CASSRQAGGETQYF.

The rearrangement links TRBV4-1 to TRBJ2-6, with D uncertain. The CDR3 is made up of 14 amino acids. Germline V gene sequence: CDR1 MGHRA, CDR2 YSYEKL. V was cut by 0 bases and J by 2 bases, with 2 bases left in between. In DNA form, the CDR3 reads TGCGCCAGCAGCCAAGACACTGGGGCCAACGTCCTGACTTTC. Translated: CASSQDTGANVLTF.

The chain recombines TRBV14 with TRBJ2-2; perhaps TRBD2 as D (6 bases). Trimming pared 4 bases from V and 6 bases from J, leaving 15 bases between. Germline CDR1 SGHDN, CDR2 FVKESK. The CDR3 spans 15 residues. The CDR3 sequence is CASSPDGSGAGELFF. Written as DNA, the CDR3 is TGTGCCAGCAGCCCAGACGGGAGCGGAGCCGGGGAGCTGTTTTTT.

The chain links TRBV30 to TRBJ1-5, with 7 bases aligning to TRBD1. The CDR3 extends over 13 amino acids. Germline V gene lookup returns CDR1 GTSNPN and CDR2 SVGIG (reference sequence). The V gene end was trimmed by 3 bases and the J gene end by 5 bases; junction bases not matched to a gene: 4. CDR3 nucleotides: TGTGCCTGGAGCGGACAGGCTTATCAGCCCCAGCATTTT. It codes for CAWSGQAYQPQHF. The whole variable domain, filled in from reference TRBV30 and TRBJ1-5, reads SQTIHQWPATLVQPVGSPLSLECTVEGTSNPNLYWYRQAAGRGLQLLFYSVGIGQISSEVPQNLSASRPQDRQFILSSKKLLLSDSGFYLCAWSGQAYQPQHFGDGTRLSIL.

V gene TRBV4-2 combines with J gene TRBJ1-2; TRBD1 might be the D (6 bases). The germline V gene encodes CDR1 LGHNA and CDR2 YNFKEQ. V lost 0 bases and J lost 5, with 10 bases in between. The CDR3 spans 14 residues. CDR3 protein: CASSQETGSYGYTF. CDR3 DNA: TGTGCCAGCAGCCAAGAAACAGGGTCTTATGGCTACACCTTC.

The rearrangement uses TRBV28 and TRBJ1-4; 7 bases line up with TRBD1. CDR1 and CDR2 (germline): MDHEN, SYDVKM. This CDR3 has 13 residues. The V and J ends lost 4 bases and 7 bases, in that order; junction bases with no gene match: 3. Here the CDR3 reads CASSSGQVEKLFF. DNA for the CDR3: TGTGCCAGCAGTTCTGGACAGGTTGAAAAACTGTTTTTT.

The chain couples TRBV27 to TRBJ2-7; 7 nucleotides match TRBD1. V was clipped by 4 bases and J by 3 bases; unmatched bases: 9. The CDR3 extends over 15 amino acids. The germline CDR1 and CDR2 sequences are MNHEY and SMNVEV (reference sequence). CDR3 residues: CASSSYTGALYEQYF. Here the CDR3 DNA reads TGTGCCAGCAGTTCATACACAGGGGCGCTCTACGAGCAGTACTTC.

As for this clone: Other DNA variants within this sample encode the same CDR3. The V call is TRBV5-1, the J call TRBJ2-5, with D unclear. Trimming pared 0 bases from V and 5 bases from J, leaving 2 bases between. Looked up from germline, CDR1 is SGHRS and CDR2 is YFSETQ. The CDR3 covers 11 residues. The CDR3 DNA sequence: TGCGCCAGCAGCTTGGCGGAGACCCAGTACTTC. The encoded protein is CASSLAETQYF.

This chain links TRBV28 with TRBJ1-1; 9 bases fit TRBD1. V shed 6 bases and J 0 bases; nucleotides not matched to a gene: 11. Germline V gene sequence: CDR1 MDHEN, CDR2 SYDVKM. There are 17 residues in the CDR3. CDR3 in amino acids: CASSAGTGFRMNTEAFF. The CDR3 DNA reads as TGTGCCAGCAGCGCCGGGACAGGGTTTCGGATGAACACTGAAGCTTTCTTT.

The genes are TRBV3-1 (or the pseudogene TRBV3-2) and TRBJ1-5, with 7 bases aligning to TRBD1. CDR1 LGHDT and CDR2 YNNKEL come from the germline V gene (reference sequence). The CDR3 sequence is 15 residues long. Unmatched junction bases numbered 4, after V lost 1 base and J lost 4 bases. CDR3 region: CASSQATGWNQPQHF. CDR3 nucleotide sequence: TGTGCCAGCAGCCAAGCGACAGGGTGGAATCAGCCCCAGCATTTT.

The rearrangement uses TRBV27 and TRBJ2-5, with 8 bases aligning to TRBD2. After removal of 10 bases from V and 7 bases from J, the junction contained 17 bases not matched to a gene. This CDR3 is built from 15 residues. Germline CDR1 is MNHEY and CDR2 is SMNVEV (reference sequence). CDR3 sequence: CATPGGRPSRGTQYF. DNA of the CDR3: TGTGCCACCCCGGGCGGGAGGCCTTCAAGAGGGACCCAGTACTTC.

V and J are TRBV24-1 and TRBJ2-5, with D possibly TRBD1 on 6 matching bases. The CDR3 loop spans 18 amino acids. With 4 bases removed from V and 5 bases from J, the gap between germline ends came to 25 bases. Germline CDR1 is KGHDR and CDR2 is SFDVKD. The CDR3: CATSEQTPGRGLWETQYF. The CDR3 bases are TGTGCCACCAGTGAACAAACCCCGGGCAGGGGATTATGGGAGACCCAGTACTTC.

This chain links TRBV19 with TRBJ2-4; a possible D gene is TRBD2 (6 bases). The CDR3 totals 14 residues. CDR1 and CDR2 from the germline V gene are LNHDA and SQIVND (reference sequence). Trimming pared 5 bases from V and 0 bases from J, leaving 8 bases between. CDR3 sequence (DNA): TGTGCCAGTAGTCCGGGACTAGCCAAAAACATTCAGTACTTC. This encodes CASSPGLAKNIQYF.

Remarks on this clone: A junction end diverges from the germline sequence, so it may reflect a read error. This sequence joins TRBV6-5 and TRBJ1-2, with 11 nucleotides matching TRBD1. Germline V gene sequence: CDR1 MNHEY, CDR2 SVGAGI. CDR3 length: 15 amino acids. The DNA of the CDR3 is TGTGCCAGCAGTATAACATCCGGGACAGGGGGGCCCTTGGACTTC. This gives the protein CASSITSGTGGPLDF.

The CDR3 sequence is CASSHRVVTAHNEQFF. CDR3 coding DNA: TGCGCCAGCAGTCACAGGGTTGTTACGGCCCACAATGAGCAGTTCTTC. V is TRBV23-1 and J is TRBJ2-1; the D gene is possibly TRBD1 (5 bases). TRBV23-1 is treated as an ORF (open reading frame) with a function not yet certain. V lost 3 bases and J lost 5, with 17 bases in between. CDR3 length: 16 residues.